The sequence of this T cell receptor (beta chain) was determined in a study of radiotherapy plus CTLA-4 blockade in lung cancer. The study's findings and limits: Blood saw expansion of tumor-derived TCR clones after radiotherapy plus ipilimumab.

The repertoire was sequenced with immunoSEQ multiplex PCR; TCRdb's copy has only in-frame clones and lacks some. The sample shows some 110,000 clones, about 84% of them seen only once. V lost 0 bases and J 4 bases, leaving 19 bases between the germline ends. CDR1 and CDR2 (germline): LGHNA, YSLEER. There are 19 residues in the CDR3. A note on this clone: Its target is unknown.

The material sequenced was peripheral blood, taken from a patient treated with radiotherapy plus ipilimumab. V usage is TRBV4-3 and J usage is TRBJ1-6; D gene ambiguous. The clonotype comes from a human donor with non-small cell lung cancer that progressed on radiotherapy plus ipilimumab. Some clones in this sample may be carry-over from other donors' samples. CDR3 region: CASSQDSTRSFRYNSPLHF. The DNA of the CDR3 is TGCGCCAGCAGCCAAGATAGTACTAGGAGTTTCCGATATAATTCACCCCTCCACTTT.